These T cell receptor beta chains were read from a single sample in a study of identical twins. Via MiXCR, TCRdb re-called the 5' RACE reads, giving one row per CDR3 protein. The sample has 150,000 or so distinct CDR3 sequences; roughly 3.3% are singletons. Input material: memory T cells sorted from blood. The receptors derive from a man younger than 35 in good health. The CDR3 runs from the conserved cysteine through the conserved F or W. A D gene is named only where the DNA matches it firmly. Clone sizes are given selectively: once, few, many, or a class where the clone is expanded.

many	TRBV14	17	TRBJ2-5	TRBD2	TGTGCCAGCAGCCAAGGAGCCGTACTAGCGGGATTAGAGACCCAGTACTTC	CASSQGAVLAGLETQYF
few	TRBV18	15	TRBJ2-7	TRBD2	TGTGCCAGCTCACCTAGCGGGAGAACCCCGGGGGAGCAGTACTTC	CASSPSGRTPGEQYF
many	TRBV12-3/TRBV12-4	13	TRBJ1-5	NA	TGTGCCAGCAGTTTGAGGGCAGATCAGCCCCAGCATTTT	CASSLRADQPQHF
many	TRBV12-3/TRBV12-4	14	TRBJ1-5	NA	TGTGCCAGCAGTTTAGCATGGCAGAATCAGCCCCAGCATTTT	CASSLAWQNQPQHF
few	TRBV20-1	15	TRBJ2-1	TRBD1	TGCAGTGCTAGAGTTGTCAGACAGGGACGCAATGAGCAGTTCTTC	CSARVVRQGRNEQFF
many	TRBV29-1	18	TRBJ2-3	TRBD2	TGCAGCGTTGAATCCCTAAGCACTAGCGGGAGGGTGGCAGATACGCAGTATTTT	CSVESLSTSGRVADTQYF
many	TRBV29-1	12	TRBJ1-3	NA	TGCAGCGTTGAATCTATCGGAAACACCATATATTTT	CSVESIGNTIYF
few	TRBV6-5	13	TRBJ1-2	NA	TGTGCCAGCAGTTTGGACAGTCCCTATGGCTACACCTTC	CASSLDSPYGYTF
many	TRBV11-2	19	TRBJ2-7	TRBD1	TGTGCCAGCAGCTTAGTCAAAAATGGTTTTTCAGGGGGCTCCAACGAGCAGTACTTC	CASSLVKNGFSGGSNEQYF
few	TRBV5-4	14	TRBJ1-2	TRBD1	TGTGCCAGCAGAAGACAGGGGGCGAGGTATGGCTACACCTTC	CASRRQGARYGYTF
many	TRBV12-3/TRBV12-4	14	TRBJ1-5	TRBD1	TGTGCCAGCAGTCGACAGGGGTACGATCAGCCCCAGCATTTT	CASSRQGYDQPQHF
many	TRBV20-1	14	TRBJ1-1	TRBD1	TGCAGTGTTCGACAGGGTAGTCTGAACACTGAAGCTTTCTTT	CSVRQGSLNTEAFF
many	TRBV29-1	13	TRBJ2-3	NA	TGCAGCGTTGAATCTGTGGGGGCAGATACGCAGTATTTT	CSVESVGADTQYF
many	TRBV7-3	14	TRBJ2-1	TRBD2	TGTGCCAGCAGCTTATCGGCTAGCGGGAATGAGCAGTTCTTC	CASSLSASGNEQFF
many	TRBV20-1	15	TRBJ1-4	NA	TGCAGTGCTAGAATGGAGGGAAGAACTAATGAAAAACTGTTTTTT	CSARMEGRTNEKLFF
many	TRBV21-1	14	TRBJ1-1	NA	TGTGCCAGCAGCAAAGACACAGGGACTGAAAAAGCTTTCTTT	CASSKDTGTEKAFF
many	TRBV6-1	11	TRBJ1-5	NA	TGTGCCAGCAGTGAGTTGACAGTACAGCATTTT	CASSELTVQHF
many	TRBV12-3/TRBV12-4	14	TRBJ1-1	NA	TGTGCCAGCACAGGTGCAGGGACTTACACTGAAGCTTTCTTT	CASTGAGTYTEAFF
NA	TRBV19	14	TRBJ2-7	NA	TGTGCCAGTAGTATAGATCGACGGAACTACGAGCAGTACTTC	CASSIDRRNYEQYF
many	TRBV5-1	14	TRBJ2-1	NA	TGCGCCAGCAGCCCCGAACCCGGGCGGGATGAGCAGTTCTTC	CASSPEPGRDEQFF
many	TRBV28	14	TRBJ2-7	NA	TGTGCCAGCAGTTCAGGGGTGGGGGCCTACGAGCAGTACTTC	CASSSGVGAYEQYF
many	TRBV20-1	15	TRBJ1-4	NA	TGCAGTGCTAGAGACATGACAGTGGGCGGTGAAAAACTGTTTTTT	CSARDMTVGGEKLFF
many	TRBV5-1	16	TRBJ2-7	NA	TGCGCCAGCAGCCCGTCGGGGCGAACCCTCTCCTACGAGCAGTACTTC	CASSPSGRTLSYEQYF
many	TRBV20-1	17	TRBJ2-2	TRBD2	TGCAGTGCTAGGGCCGGGACTAGCGGGAAGAACACCGGGGAGCTGTTTTTT	CSARAGTSGKNTGELFF
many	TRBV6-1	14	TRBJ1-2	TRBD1	TGTGCCAGCAGAACCACCGGACAGGGCGGTGGCTACACCTTC	CASRTTGQGGGYTF
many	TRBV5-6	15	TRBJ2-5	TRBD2	TGTGCCAGCAGCTTCGGACTAGCGGGCCAAGAGACCCAGTACTTC	CASSFGLAGQETQYF
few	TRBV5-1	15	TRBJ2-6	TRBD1	TGCGCCAGCAGCTTGGACGGACAGGGGATTTACGTCCTGACTTTC	CASSLDGQGIYVLTF
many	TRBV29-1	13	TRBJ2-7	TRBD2	TGCAGCGTGACTACTAGCGGGAGCTACGAGCAGTACTTC	CSVTTSGSYEQYF
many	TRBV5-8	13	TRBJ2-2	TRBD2	TGTGCCAGCAGCTTGTCGCTAGCGGGCGAGCTGTTTTTT	CASSLSLAGELFF
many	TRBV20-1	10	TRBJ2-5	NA	TGCAGTGCGGCCCAAGAGACCCAGTACTTC	CSAAQETQYF
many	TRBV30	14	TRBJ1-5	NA	TGTGCCTGGAGCCGGGACCTTTCGGATCAGCCCCAGCATTTT	CAWSRDLSDQPQHF
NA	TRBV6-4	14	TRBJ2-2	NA	TGTGCCAGCAGCTGGCGGGAGAACACCGGGGAGCTGTTTTTT	CASSWRENTGELFF
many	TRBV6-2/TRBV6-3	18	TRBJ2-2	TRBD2	TGTGCCAGCAGTTCCACCAGGACTAGCGGGGTGAGGTCCGGGGAGCTGTTTTTT	CASSSTRTSGVRSGELFF
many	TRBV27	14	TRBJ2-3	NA	TGTGCCAGCAGAGGCCGGGACTTCACAGATACGCAGTATTTT	CASRGRDFTDTQYF